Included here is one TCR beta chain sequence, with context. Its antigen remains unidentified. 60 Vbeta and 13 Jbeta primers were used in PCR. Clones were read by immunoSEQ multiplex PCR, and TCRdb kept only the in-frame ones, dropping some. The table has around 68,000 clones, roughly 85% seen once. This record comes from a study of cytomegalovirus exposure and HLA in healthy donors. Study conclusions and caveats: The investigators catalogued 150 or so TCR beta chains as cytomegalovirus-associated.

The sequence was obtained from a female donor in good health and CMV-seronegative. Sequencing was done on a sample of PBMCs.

The CDR3 region is CASSVLGIQGETQYF. The CDR3 DNA sequence: TGTGCCAGCAGCGTTCTCGGGATCCAGGGGGAGACGCAGTATTTT. The rearrangement uses TRBV9 and TRBJ2-3; 7 bases map to TRBD1. With V trimmed by 2 bases and J by 9 bases, 12 bases remained unmatched. From germline, CDR1 is SGDLS and CDR2 YYNGEE. The CDR3 is 15 amino acids.